The clone carrying this T cell receptor (beta chain) showed up just a few times. The cohort comprised adults aged about 18 to 100 years residing in approximately 22 US areas. Cohort placement rested on clinical history that participants reported themselves. This sample stems from a study of blood T cell repertoires in COVID-19. Study information: Samples came from the United States, Italy and Spain, spanning acute and convalescent COVID-19.

Germline CDR1 reads LNHDA; CDR2 reads SQIVND (reference sequence). This CDR3 is built from 14 residues. Trimming shortened V by 5 bases and J by 0 bases, and 8 bases separated the two germline ends. Sequencing used immunoSEQ multiplex PCR; TCRdb keeps in-frame clones, though not all of them. This table has 150,000 to 200,000 clones, around 82% appearing once. The rearrangement uses TRBV19 and TRBJ1-3, with unresolved D. This TCR derives from a middle-aged man who had recovered from COVID-19. The specimen was PBMCs or T cells enriched from blood (not recorded which). CDR3 bases: TGTGCCAGTAGTGTACAGAGCTCTGGAAACACCATATATTTT. Residues: CASSVQSSGNTIYF. The variable domain in full, completed from reference TRBV19 and TRBJ1-3, reads DGGITQSPKYLFRKEGQNVTLSCEQNLNHDAMYWYRQDPGQGLRLIYYSQIVNDFQKGDIAEGYSVSREKKESFPLTVTSAQKNPTAFYLCASSVQSSGNTIYFGEGSWLTVV.